The 3 T cell receptor beta chains below come from one sample, sequenced in a study of PD-1 blockade in mismatch repair-deficient tumors. Clones were sequenced by immunoSEQ multiplex PCR, and TCRdb holds only the in-frame ones, with some missing. This sample has about 110,000 clones, with around 80% found just once. The material was peripheral blood, obtained about 13 months after starting pembrolizumab. Every receptor here comes from an adult with mismatch repair-deficient cancer.

The CDR3 sequence: CASSPRGGELFF. Here the CDR3 DNA reads TGTGCCAGCAGCCCAAGGGGTGGGGAGCTGTTTTTT. V usage is TRBV9 and J usage is TRBJ2-2; the D gene is possibly TRBD1 (5 bases). V was pared by 4 bases and J by 8 bases, with 9 bases between. Germline values: CDR1 SGDLS, CDR2 YYNGEE. The CDR3 totals 12 residues.

The J gene is TRBJ1-3, the V gene TRBV6-4; D ambiguous. This CDR3 has 15 amino acids. The ends were cut back, 3 bases at V and 0 bases at J, with 9 bases in the middle. Germline V lookup: CDR1 MRHNA, CDR2 SNTAGT. DNA of the CDR3: TGTGCCAGCAGTGAATGGCAGACCTCTGGAAACACCATATATTTT. Translated, it gives CASSEWQTSGNTIYF.

The genes are TRBV5-6 and TRBJ1-5; unclear D gene. Germline V gives CDR1 SGHDT, CDR2 YYEEEE. V dropped 2 bases and J dropped 0 bases, with 9 bases sitting between them. This CDR3 region has 15 residues. The CDR3 sequence is CASSFWQDSNQPQHF. The CDR3 bases are TGTGCCAGCAGCTTTTGGCAGGATAGCAATCAGCCCCAGCATTTT.